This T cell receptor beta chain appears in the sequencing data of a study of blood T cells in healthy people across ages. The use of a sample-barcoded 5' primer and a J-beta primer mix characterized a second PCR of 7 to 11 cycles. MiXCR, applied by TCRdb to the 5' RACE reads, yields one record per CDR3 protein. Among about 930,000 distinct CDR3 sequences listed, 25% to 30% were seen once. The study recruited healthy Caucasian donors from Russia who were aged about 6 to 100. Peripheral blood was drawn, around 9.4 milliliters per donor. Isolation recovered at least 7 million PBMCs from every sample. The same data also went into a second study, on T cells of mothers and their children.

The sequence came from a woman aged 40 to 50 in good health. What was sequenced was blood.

The CDR3 nucleotides read TGTGCCAGCAGCCACCACGACAGGGCTCCCTATGGCTACACCTTC. Its protein is CASSHHDRAPYGYTF. The chain is built from TRBV7-3 and TRBJ1-2, with 7 bases fitting TRBD1. Germline V gene lookup returns CDR1 SGHTA and CDR2 FQGTGA. The V segment lost 5 bases and the J segment 4 bases; nucleotides outside the gene matches: 10. This CDR3 is built from 15 residues. Combining the CDR3 with reference TRBV7-3 and TRBJ1-2 gives the whole variable domain GAGVSQTPSNKVTEKGKYVELRCDPISGHTALYWYRQSLGQGPEFLIYFQGTGAADDSGLPNDRFFAVRPEGSVSTLKIQRTERGDSAVYLCASSHHDRAPYGYTFGSGTRLTVV.